These T cell receptor beta chains were read from a single sample in a study of blood T cell repertoires in COVID-19. Sequencing used immunoSEQ multiplex PCR; TCRdb keeps in-frame clones, though not all of them. Seen here are 150,000 to 200,000 clones, around 85% observed once, and the top ten hold 15% to 20%. The specimen was peripheral blood. The origin of the receptors is a person aged 70 to 85 with COVID-19, enrolled during active disease. Each CDR3 is given with its conserved first and last residue. The D gene is left open where the match is weak. Not all rows give a size; the values are once, few, many and, for expanded clones, a class.

d_call	cdr3_length	v_call	clone_size	j_call	cdr3_nt	cdr3_aa
.	16	TRBV21-1	.	TRBJ2-7	TGTGCCAGCAGCAGGCCGGGACAGGGGTACATCTACGAGCAGTACTTC	CASSRPGQGYIYEQYF
TRBD1	15	TRBV28	.	TRBJ2-7	TGTGCCAGCAGATATCCCGGGACAGGGGCCTACGAGCAGTACTTC	CASRYPGTGAYEQYF
.	15	TRBV6-5	.	TRBJ1-4	TGTGCCAGCAGTTACAACCCGACAGGCAATGAAAAACTGTTTTTT	CASSYNPTGNEKLFF
.	15	TRBV19	.	TRBJ2-1	TGTGCCAGTAGTATAGGCCGGGGCTCCTACAATGAGCAGTTCTTC	CASSIGRGSYNEQFF
.	15	TRBV19	.	TRBJ1-6	TGTGCCAGTAGTCCCCTCAGAGGTGATAATTCACCCCTCCACTTT	CASSPLRGDNSPLHF
.	15	TRBV7-2	once	TRBJ1-6	TGTGCCAGCAGCTTAGTTCGGGACAATAATTCACCCCTCCACTTT	CASSLVRDNNSPLHF
TRBD1	13	TRBV27	.	TRBJ2-1	TGTGCCAGCAGTGAGGGGGCGCCTAATGAGCAGTTCTTC	CASSEGAPNEQFF
.	20	TRBV5-8	.	TRBJ2-2	TGTGCCAGCAGCTTTTACGTTTTGGTAGGGGAAAGGCCGAACACCGGGGAGCTGTTTTTT	CASSFYVLVGERPNTGELFF
.	15	TRBV11-3	once	TRBJ2-1	TGTGCCAGCAGCTTGTCGCGGGAACCCTACAATGAGCAGTTCTTC	CASSLSREPYNEQFF
.	15	TRBV9	.	TRBJ1-1	TGTGCCAGCAGCGTAGCAGGGGACGTGAACACTGAAGCTTTCTTT	CASSVAGDVNTEAFF
TRBD2	16	TRBV2	.	TRBJ2-1	TGTGCCAGCAGTACACGGACTAGCGGGGCGTTAACTGAGCAGTTCTTC	CASSTRTSGALTEQFF
TRBD2	18	TRBV5-5	.	TRBJ2-2	TGTGCCAGCAGCCTGGGAGTTTGGCTAGCGGGGGACACCGGGGAGCTGTTTTTT	CASSLGVWLAGDTGELFF
TRBD2	19	TRBV29-1	.	TRBJ2-2	TGCAGCGCCCGTTCCCGGGACATTCTCGGGACTAGAATTGCCGGGGAGCTGTTTTTT	CSARSRDILGTRIAGELFF
.	12	TRBV6-2/TRBV6-3	.	TRBJ2-2	TGTGCCAGCAGTCAGGGTCCCGGGGAGCTGTTTTTT	CASSQGPGELFF
TRBD2	15	TRBV6-4	few	TRBJ2-5	TGTGCCAGCAGCCCGGAGGCTAGCGGCCAAGAGACCCAGTACTTC	CASSPEASGQETQYF
.	16	TRBV9	.	TRBJ1-3	TGTGCCAGCAGCACGAGTCCTATGAGCTCTGGAAACACCATATATTTT	CASSTSPMSSGNTIYF
TRBD1	13	TRBV6-5	.	TRBJ2-7	TGTGCCAGCAGAAAACCCGGGACAGACACCCAGTACTTC	CASRKPGTDTQYF
TRBD1	15	TRBV5-4	.	TRBJ2-2	TGTGCCAGCAGCCCCGGGACAGTCGGGCCCGGGGAGCTGTTTTTT	CASSPGTVGPGELFF
TRBD1	17	TRBV15	.	TRBJ1-1	TGTGCCACCAGCAGAGTGGGGGGACAGGGCGTGAACACTGAAGCTTTCTTT	CATSRVGGQGVNTEAFF
.	18	TRBV2	few	TRBJ1-5	TGTGCCAGCAGTGACACCGTTAATTTTGGGGGGGCAAATCAGCCCCAGCATTTT	CASSDTVNFGGANQPQHF
.	17	TRBV19	few	TRBJ2-1	TGTGCCAGTAGTATCGGACTCCGAGTTTCGTCCTACAATGAGCAGTTCTTC	CASSIGLRVSSYNEQFF
TRBD2	13	TRBV25-1	.	TRBJ2-2	TGTGCCAGCAAGACGGGGAGGGCCGGGGAGCTGTTTTTT	CASKTGRAGELFF
.	14	TRBV19	.	TRBJ1-3	TGTGCCAGTAGGATAACAGGGTTCGTGGACACCATATATTTT	CASRITGFVDTIYF
TRBD1	16	TRBV3-1/TRBV3-2	.	TRBJ1-4	TGTGCCAGCAGCCTGTTCTCTGGACAGGGAGTGGAAAAACTGTTTTTT	CASSLFSGQGVEKLFF
TRBD1	16	TRBV7-2	.	TRBJ2-3	TGTGCCAGCAGCTTCCGACAGGGGGCTAGCACAGATACGCAGTATTTT	CASSFRQGASTDTQYF
TRBD1	15	TRBV9	.	TRBJ1-6	TGTGCCAGCAGCGTATCAGGGGGCGCAGGTTCACCCCTCCACTTT	CASSVSGGAGSPLHF
.	14	TRBV27	.	TRBJ1-4	TGTGCCAGCAGAGGGAGGCTGGGGAATGAAAAACTGTTTTTT	CASRGRLGNEKLFF
TRBD2	14	TRBV28	.	TRBJ2-5	TGTGCCAGCAGTCAGGGACTAGCGGGGAGGTCCCAGTACTTC	CASSQGLAGRSQYF
.	14	TRBV28	.	TRBJ2-5	TGTGCCAGCAGTCTAGGGACATTTGGGGAGACCCAGTACTTC	CASSLGTFGETQYF
.	18	TRBV7-2	.	TRBJ1-3	TGTGCCAGCAGCTTAGTAGGTCGGGGGGAATACTCTGGAAACACCATATATTTT	CASSLVGRGEYSGNTIYF
TRBD1	15	TRBV6-5	once	TRBJ2-1	TGTGCCAGCACGATGACAGGGAACCCCTACAATGAGCAGTTCTTC	CASTMTGNPYNEQFF
.	16	TRBV6-5	.	TRBJ2-5	TGTGCCAGCAGTTACTCGATACCACAGGCACAAGAGACCCAGTACTTC	CASSYSIPQAQETQYF
TRBD1	14	TRBV5-1	.	TRBJ2-4	TGCGCCAGCAGCCCATGGACAGGGCCCCTCCTTCGGTACTTC	CASSPWTGPLLRYF
.	13	TRBV7-8	.	TRBJ1-2	TGTGCCAGCAGCCCGACAGGAATCTATGGCTACACCTTC	CASSPTGIYGYTF
TRBD2	13	TRBV12-3/TRBV12-4	few	TRBJ2-1	TGTGCCAGCAGTTTTGGACTAGCGGGTGAGCAGTTCTTC	CASSFGLAGEQFF
.	14	TRBV6-2/TRBV6-3	.	TRBJ2-2	TGTGCCAGCAGCCCGGCTAGCGTAACCGGGGAGCTGTTTTTT	CASSPASVTGELFF
.	13	TRBV9	.	TRBJ2-4	TGTGCCAAATCCCTAACGGCCAAAAACATTCAGTACTTC	CAKSLTAKNIQYF
TRBD1	15	TRBV27	.	TRBJ2-3	TGTGCCAGCAGCCGACAGGGCATTGCCACAGATACGCAGTATTTT	CASSRQGIATDTQYF
.	14	TRBV19	.	TRBJ1-5	TGTGCCAGTAGGGCCATTGATAGCAATCAGCCCCAGCATTTT	CASRAIDSNQPQHF
TRBD1	14	TRBV6-2/TRBV6-3	.	TRBJ1-1	TGTGCCAGCAGTTTCCTTAAGACAGGGCCTGAAGCTTTCTTT	CASSFLKTGPEAFF
TRBD2	15	TRBV5-1	.	TRBJ2-3	TGCGCCAGCAGTGTGACTAGCGGGAAAGGGGATACGCAGTATTTT	CASSVTSGKGDTQYF
.	11	TRBV20-1	.	TRBJ2-5	TGCAGTGCAGGCGGGGCAGAGACCCAGTACTTC	CSAGGAETQYF
.	12	TRBV12-3/TRBV12-4	few	TRBJ2-1	TGTGCCAGCAGGACTAGTCTGGGTGAGCAGTTCTTC	CASRTSLGEQFF
.	12	TRBV6-6	.	TRBJ2-7	TGTGCCAGTAGGGGTCAGGGCTACGAGCAGTACTTC	CASRGQGYEQYF
.	13	TRBV4-1	.	TRBJ2-7	TGCGCCAGCAGCCAAAAACAGGCCTACGAGCAGTACTTC	CASSQKQAYEQYF
.	15	TRBV7-6	.	TRBJ1-6	TGTGCCAGCAGTGCGGGGCGGGGCGATAATTCACCCCTCCACTTT	CASSAGRGDNSPLHF
.	15	TRBV5-1	.	TRBJ1-3	TGCGCCAGCGGCTCCGGGACAACGCCTGGAAACACCATATATTTT	CASGSGTTPGNTIYF
TRBD1	16	TRBV3-1/TRBV3-2	few	TRBJ1-5	TGTGCCAGCAGCCAGTCGGACAGGGATAGCAATCAGCCCCAGCATTTT	CASSQSDRDSNQPQHF
TRBD1	15	TRBV28	.	TRBJ1-5	TGTGCCAGCAGTGAGCTATTGCAGGGGGATCAGCCCCAGCATTTT	CASSELLQGDQPQHF
TRBD1	13	TRBV9	.	TRBJ1-1	TGTGCCAGCAGCGCGACAGGGCGCACTGAAGCTTTCTTT	CASSATGRTEAFF
.	17	TRBV7-9	few	TRBJ1-5	TGTGCCAGCAGCTTAGCGCGGGGCCGGGCTGGCAATCAGCCCCAGCATTTT	CASSLARGRAGNQPQHF
.	15	TRBV10-3	.	TRBJ1-5	TGTGCCATCAGTGGAGCAGGGTTCGGGGGTCAGCCCCAGCATTTT	CAISGAGFGGQPQHF
.	13	TRBV7-3	.	TRBJ1-2	TGTGCCAGCAGCCCAGTCCCGGGCTATGGCTACACCTTC	CASSPVPGYGYTF
TRBD1	17	TRBV4-2	.	TRBJ1-4	TGTGCCAGCAGCCATTCTACACGGACAGGACCAAATGAAAAACTGTTTTTT	CASSHSTRTGPNEKLFF
.	16	TRBV21-1	.	TRBJ2-7	TGTGCCAGCAGCAAAGAAGAGCGGGAGTTGTCCTACGAGCAGTACTTC	CASSKEERELSYEQYF
.	15	TRBV27	.	TRBJ2-4	TGTGCCAGCAGTCCCAGGGTTATTGGCAAAAACATTCAGTACTTC	CASSPRVIGKNIQYF
.	14	TRBV20-1	.	TRBJ1-2	TGCAGTGCTAGTTTCGACTTAGGAGGCTATGGCTACACCTTC	CSASFDLGGYGYTF
TRBD1	15	TRBV5-6	.	TRBJ2-7	TGTGCCAGCAGCTTGGCGACAGGGAACCATTACGAGCAGTACTTC	CASSLATGNHYEQYF
.	15	TRBV19	.	TRBJ1-6	TGTGCCAGTAGTCCGAGGAGCTCCTATAATTCACCCCTCCACTTT	CASSPRSSYNSPLHF